The rows below give T cell receptor beta chains drawn from one sample of a study of CD8 T cells in Susac syndrome. TCRdb processed the immunoSEQ multiplex PCR reads anew with MiXCR; each CDR3 protein has one entry. The data show 100,000 to 150,000 distinct CDR3 sequences, about 95% seen once. Sequenced: CD4+ T cells from PBMCs. The receptor set was obtained from a human donor in good health. Each CDR3 is given with its conserved first and last residue. A D gene is named only where the DNA matches it firmly. The size entry is marked missing in some rows and otherwise reads once, few, many or a size class.

-	TRBJ1-5	15	-	TRBV28	TGTGCCAGCAGTTCATCGACACCCAGCAATCAGCCCCAGCATTTT	CASSSSTPSNQPQHF
TRBD1	TRBJ2-1	17	-	TRBV7-2	TGTGCCAGCAGCTTAGAGGGGGCCGCGCGGGTTTACAATGAGCAGTTCTTC	CASSLEGAARVYNEQFF
TRBD2	TRBJ2-7	12	once	TRBV29-1	TGCAGCGTCCCGAGCGGGAGCTACGAGCAGTACTTC	CSVPSGSYEQYF
-	TRBJ1-2	13	-	TRBV14	TGTGCCAGCAGCCAGAGTCGGAACTATGGCTACACCTTC	CASSQSRNYGYTF
TRBD2	TRBJ2-7	15	-	TRBV28	TGTGCCAGCATGGGGGGGTCGGTGAATTCCTACGAGCAGTACTTC	CASMGGSVNSYEQYF
-	TRBJ2-7	13	-	TRBV28	TGTGCCACCCTCGGGACTCCCCTCTACGAGCAGTACTTC	CATLGTPLYEQYF
-	TRBJ2-4	13	-	TRBV12-3/TRBV12-4	TGTGCCAGCAGTCCTAGTGAGATAAACATTCAGTACTTC	CASSPSEINIQYF
-	TRBJ2-1	14	once	TRBV19	TGTGCCAGTAGTGCAATGGGCCGCGGCAATGAGCAGTTCTTC	CASSAMGRGNEQFF
-	TRBJ1-2	13	-	TRBV3-1	TGTGCCAGCAGCCCGGACGGGTCCTATGGCTACACCTTC	CASSPDGSYGYTF
TRBD2	TRBJ2-7	15	-	TRBV20-1	TGCAGTGCTAGAGATCTCGGGGGGGCATCCTACGAGCAGTACTTC	CSARDLGGASYEQYF
-	TRBJ2-1	12	-	TRBV7-2	TGTGCCAGCAGCTTGTGGGGGGATGAGCAGTTCTTC	CASSLWGDEQFF
TRBD2	TRBJ2-7	14	-	TRBV6-1	TGTGCCAGTTCTAGGACTAGCGGGAGAGATGAGCAGTACTTC	CASSRTSGRDEQYF
-	TRBJ2-1	14	-	TRBV13	TGTGCCAGCACTGTATACCCTCTGGGGAATGAGCAGTTCTTC	CASTVYPLGNEQFF
-	TRBJ2-2	12	-	TRBV9	TGTGCCAGCTCCCGGGAAACCGGGGAGCTGTTTTTT	CASSRETGELFF
TRBD1	TRBJ2-6	18	-	TRBV4-1	TGCGCCAGCAGCCAAGCGGGACAGTATCCTCCAGGGGCCAACGTCCTGACTTTC	CASSQAGQYPPGANVLTF
TRBD2	TRBJ2-7	14	-	TRBV2	TGTGCCAGCAGTGGGATCGGGAGGGCCTACGAGCAGTACTTC	CASSGIGRAYEQYF
-	TRBJ1-5	14	-	TRBV5-6	TGTGCCAGCAGCTTTAGGGGGACGGGCCAGCCCCAGCATTTT	CASSFRGTGQPQHF
-	TRBJ2-7	15	-	TRBV5-1	TGCGCCAGCAGCTTGTCGGGGAGCCCCCCTGGTGAGCAGTACTTC	CASSLSGSPPGEQYF
-	TRBJ2-5	14	-	TRBV2	TGTGCCAGCAGTGGCGGATTCTCTGGAGAGACCCAGTACTTC	CASSGGFSGETQYF
TRBD2	TRBJ2-1	14	-	TRBV29-1	TGCAGCGCCCCGACTAGCGGGAGTTTATATGAGCAGTTCTTC	CSAPTSGSLYEQFF
-	TRBJ2-2	15	-	TRBV7-2	TGTGCCAGCCCCCCCGGCAGGGCACACACCGGGGAGCTGTTTTTT	CASPPGRAHTGELFF
TRBD2	TRBJ2-1	16	-	TRBV6-1	TGTGCCAGCAGGGGGAGGGGTGGCGGGAGTTACAATGAGCAGTTCTTC	CASRGRGGGSYNEQFF
-	TRBJ2-7	13	-	TRBV18	TGTGCCAGCTCACCACCGGGCTGGGGAGAGCAGTACTTC	CASSPPGWGEQYF
-	TRBJ1-1	18	-	TRBV18	TGTGCCAGCTCACCCCAAGGGATCCCACAGGAGAAGAACACTGAAGCTTTCTTT	CASSPQGIPQEKNTEAFF
TRBD1	TRBJ1-1	13	-	TRBV3-1	TGTGCCAGCTATGGGACAGGGTTCTCTGAAGCTTTCTTT	CASYGTGFSEAFF
-	TRBJ2-2	13	-	TRBV5-1	TGCGCCAGCAGCTTTAAAGGCCCCGGGGAGCTGTTTTTT	CASSFKGPGELFF
TRBD2	TRBJ2-5	15	-	TRBV19	TGTGCCAGTAGCGACTTAGCGGGAGTCGGGGAGACCCAGTACTTC	CASSDLAGVGETQYF
-	TRBJ2-7	13	-	TRBV6-6	TGTGCCAGCAGTTACTCGACCGGGCCCGAGCAGTACTTC	CASSYSTGPEQYF
-	TRBJ1-1	14	-	TRBV15	TGTGCCACCAGAACCAATGCAGGGACCACTGAAGCTTTCTTT	CATRTNAGTTEAFF
-	TRBJ1-2	13	-	TRBV2	TGTGCCAGCAGTCTACTTCGGGCCTATGGCTACACCTTC	CASSLLRAYGYTF
-	TRBJ2-2	14	once	TRBV5-1	TGCGCCAGCAGCTTGGCCACCAACACCGGGGAGCTGTTTTTT	CASSLATNTGELFF
TRBD1	TRBJ2-7	14	-	TRBV7-2	TGTGCCAGCAGCTCCCGGGACAGTTACTTCGAGCAGTACTTC	CASSSRDSYFEQYF
TRBD2	TRBJ2-1	14	-	TRBV23-1	TGCGCCAGCAGTCAATCTAGCGGGAACAATGAGCAGTTCTTC	CASSQSSGNNEQFF
-	TRBJ2-3	14	-	TRBV2	TGTGCCAGCAAGACGGACGGAAGCACAGATACGCAGTATTTT	CASKTDGSTDTQYF
-	TRBJ1-1	13	-	TRBV10-3	TGTGCCGCCGGCAGGGCCCGTGACACTGAAGCTTTCTTT	CAAGRARDTEAFF
TRBD2	TRBJ2-3	16	-	TRBV5-1	TGCGCCAGCAGCGGGTCTAGCGGGAGTAATACAGATACGCAGTATTTT	CASSGSSGSNTDTQYF
-	TRBJ2-5	16	-	TRBV2	TGTGCCAGCATTACAGGCCGGAGACGGAGACAAGAGACCCAGTACTTC	CASITGRRRRQETQYF
-	TRBJ1-2	14	-	TRBV24-1	TGTGCCACCAGTCCGGAGCCAGTGAACTATGGCTACACCTTC	CATSPEPVNYGYTF
-	TRBJ2-4	11	-	TRBV29-1	-	CSVGGGTAEDF
-	TRBJ1-1	16	-	TRBV12-3/TRBV12-4	TGTGCCAGCACCCCGATCGGCCGGGGCGCTAACACTGAAGCTTTCTTT	CASTPIGRGANTEAFF
TRBD2	TRBJ2-4	17	-	TRBV12-3/TRBV12-4	TGTGCCAGCAGTCCTAGGGGACTAGCGGGGCCCAAAAACATTCAGTACTTC	CASSPRGLAGPKNIQYF
TRBD1	TRBJ2-3	14	-	TRBV5-1	TGCGCCAGCAGTTCGGGACAGGGAACAGATACGCAGTATTTT	CASSSGQGTDTQYF